What follows describes a single T cell receptor (beta chain). Its matching antigen is unknown. The CDR3 length is 17 residues. CDR1 and CDR2 from the germline V gene are SEHNR and FQNEAQ (reference sequence). With V trimmed by 0 bases and J by 2 bases, 8 bases remained unmatched. Specified time point: newly diagnosed GD, antithyroid drugs for less than 3 months. PBMCs provided the RNA from which the TCR library was made. Nine milliliters of peripheral blood were taken and placed in EDTA tubes. The sample originates from a study of regulatory T cells in long-lasting Graves disease. The study's findings and limits: No thyroid tissue was studied; the work used peripheral blood only.

Relying on iRepertoire HTBI primers and Arm-PCR of CDR3 regions, the team built TCR beta libraries. TCRdb used MiXCR to reprocess the multiplex PCR reads, holding one entry per CDR3 protein. The data show more than 450,000 distinct CDR3 sequences, 9.5% to 15% seen once. These data also featured in a second study, about T cells in Graves' hyperthyroidism and ophthalmopathy. That report adds: The model anticipated ophthalmopathy a median around six months pre-onset.

The source was peripheral blood mononuclear cells (PBMCs), collected at new diagnosis, from a patient treated with antithyroid drugs. This receptor was taken from a woman in her 30s with Graves disease. The chain links TRBV7-9 to TRBJ2-3, with 7 nucleotides matching TRBD1. The CDR3: CASSLAATGFHTDTQYF. The CDR3 DNA sequence: TGTGCCAGCAGCTTAGCCGCGACAGGGTTCCACACAGATACGCAGTATTTT.